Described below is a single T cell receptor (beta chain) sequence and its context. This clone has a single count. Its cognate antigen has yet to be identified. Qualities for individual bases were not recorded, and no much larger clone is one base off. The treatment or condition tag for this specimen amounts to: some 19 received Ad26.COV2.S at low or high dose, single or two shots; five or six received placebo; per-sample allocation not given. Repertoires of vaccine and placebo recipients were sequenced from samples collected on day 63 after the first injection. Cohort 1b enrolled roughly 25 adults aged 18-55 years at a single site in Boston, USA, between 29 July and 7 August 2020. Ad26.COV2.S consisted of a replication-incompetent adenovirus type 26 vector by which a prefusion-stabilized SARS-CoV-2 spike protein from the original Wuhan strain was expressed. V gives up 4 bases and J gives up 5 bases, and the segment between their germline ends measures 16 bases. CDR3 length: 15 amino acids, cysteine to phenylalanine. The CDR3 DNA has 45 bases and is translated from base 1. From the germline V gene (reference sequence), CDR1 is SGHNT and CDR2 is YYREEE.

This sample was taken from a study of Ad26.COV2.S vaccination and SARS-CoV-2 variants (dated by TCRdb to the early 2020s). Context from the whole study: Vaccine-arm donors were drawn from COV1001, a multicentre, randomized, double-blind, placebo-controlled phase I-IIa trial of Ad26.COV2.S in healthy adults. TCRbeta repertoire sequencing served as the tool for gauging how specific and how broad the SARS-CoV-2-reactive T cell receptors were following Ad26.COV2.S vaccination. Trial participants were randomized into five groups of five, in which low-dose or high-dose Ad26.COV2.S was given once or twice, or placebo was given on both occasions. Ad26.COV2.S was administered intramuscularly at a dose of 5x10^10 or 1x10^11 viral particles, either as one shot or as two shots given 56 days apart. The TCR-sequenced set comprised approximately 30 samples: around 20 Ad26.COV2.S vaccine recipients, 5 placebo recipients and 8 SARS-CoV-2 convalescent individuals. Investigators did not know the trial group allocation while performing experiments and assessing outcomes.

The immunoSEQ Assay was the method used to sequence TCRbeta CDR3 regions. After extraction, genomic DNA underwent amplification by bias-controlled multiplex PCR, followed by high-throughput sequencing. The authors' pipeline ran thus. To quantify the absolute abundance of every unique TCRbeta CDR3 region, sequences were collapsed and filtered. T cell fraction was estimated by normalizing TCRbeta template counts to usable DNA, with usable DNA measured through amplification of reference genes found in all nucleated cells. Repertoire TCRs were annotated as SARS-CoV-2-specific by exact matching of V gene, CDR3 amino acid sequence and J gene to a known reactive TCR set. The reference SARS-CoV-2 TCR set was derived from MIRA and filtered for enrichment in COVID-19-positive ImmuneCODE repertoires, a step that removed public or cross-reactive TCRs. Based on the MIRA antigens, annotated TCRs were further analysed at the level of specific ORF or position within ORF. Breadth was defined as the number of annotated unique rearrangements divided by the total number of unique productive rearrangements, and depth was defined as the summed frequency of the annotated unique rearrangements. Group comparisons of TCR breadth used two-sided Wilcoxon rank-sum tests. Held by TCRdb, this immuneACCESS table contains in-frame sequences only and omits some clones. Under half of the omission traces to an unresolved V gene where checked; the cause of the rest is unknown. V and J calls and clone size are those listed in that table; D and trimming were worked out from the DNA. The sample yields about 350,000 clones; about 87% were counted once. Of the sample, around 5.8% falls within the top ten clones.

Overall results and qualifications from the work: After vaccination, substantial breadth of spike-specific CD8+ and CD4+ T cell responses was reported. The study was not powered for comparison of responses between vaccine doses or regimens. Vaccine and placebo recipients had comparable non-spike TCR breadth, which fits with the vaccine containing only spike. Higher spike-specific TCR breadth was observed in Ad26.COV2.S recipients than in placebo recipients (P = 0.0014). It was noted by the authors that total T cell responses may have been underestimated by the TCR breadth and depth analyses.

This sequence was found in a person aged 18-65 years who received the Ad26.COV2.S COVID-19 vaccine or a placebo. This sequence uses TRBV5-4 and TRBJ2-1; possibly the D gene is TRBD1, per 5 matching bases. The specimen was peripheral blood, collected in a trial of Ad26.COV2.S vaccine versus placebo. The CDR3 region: CASSGARVYNNEQFF. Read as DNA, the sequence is TGTGCCAGCAGCGGGGCCAGGGTGTATAACAATGAGCAGTTCTTC.